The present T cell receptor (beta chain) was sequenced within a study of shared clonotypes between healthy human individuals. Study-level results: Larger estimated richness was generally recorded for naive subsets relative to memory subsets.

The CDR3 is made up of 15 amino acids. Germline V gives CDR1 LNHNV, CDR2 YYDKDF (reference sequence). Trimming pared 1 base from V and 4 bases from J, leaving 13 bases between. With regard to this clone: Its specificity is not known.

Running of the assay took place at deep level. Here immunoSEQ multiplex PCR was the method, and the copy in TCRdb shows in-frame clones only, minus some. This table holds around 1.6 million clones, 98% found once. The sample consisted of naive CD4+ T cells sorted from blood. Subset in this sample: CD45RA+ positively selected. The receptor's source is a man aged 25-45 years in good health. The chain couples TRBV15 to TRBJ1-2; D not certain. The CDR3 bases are TGTGCCACCAGCAGAGGTGGAGGGCACGGCTATGGCTACACCTTC. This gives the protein CATSRGGGHGYGYTF. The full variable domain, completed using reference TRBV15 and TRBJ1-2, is DAMVIQNPRYQVTQFGKPVTLSCSQTLNHNVMYWYQQKSSQAPKLLFHYYDKDFNNEADTPDNFQSRRPNTSFCFLDIRSPGLGDTAMYLCATSRGGGHGYGYTFGSGTRLTVV.